This entry features one T cell receptor (beta chain) sequence. In the authors' methods: Amplified reference gene primers provided the basis for estimating nucleated cell counts. Measured with immunoSEQ multiplex PCR; TCRdb has only the in-frame clones, and not every one. V and J calls and clone size come straight from that table; D and trimming were deduced from the DNA. This table holds 470,000 or so clones, roughly 88% found once. The source of the sample is a study of blood T cell repertoires in COVID-19. Study background: The study drew acute and convalescent COVID-19 samples from the United States, Italy and Spain. Sources were T cells, B-cell-depleted T cells, or PBMCs; the material itself was cDNA or gDNA.

This CDR3 comprises 15 residues. Trimming removed 5 bases from V and 2 bases from J, with 16 bases in between. Germline assignment: CDR1 MDHEN and CDR2 SYDVKM. The TCR was taken from a human donor in a cohort sampled during active COVID-19. Sequencing was performed on peripheral blood. This chain links TRBV28 with TRBJ2-7, with D possibly being TRBD2 (5 bases). In DNA form, the CDR3 reads TGTGCCAGCAGTACGACTACCCCTCACCCCTACGAGCAGTACTTC. Translation gives CASSTTTPHPYEQYF.